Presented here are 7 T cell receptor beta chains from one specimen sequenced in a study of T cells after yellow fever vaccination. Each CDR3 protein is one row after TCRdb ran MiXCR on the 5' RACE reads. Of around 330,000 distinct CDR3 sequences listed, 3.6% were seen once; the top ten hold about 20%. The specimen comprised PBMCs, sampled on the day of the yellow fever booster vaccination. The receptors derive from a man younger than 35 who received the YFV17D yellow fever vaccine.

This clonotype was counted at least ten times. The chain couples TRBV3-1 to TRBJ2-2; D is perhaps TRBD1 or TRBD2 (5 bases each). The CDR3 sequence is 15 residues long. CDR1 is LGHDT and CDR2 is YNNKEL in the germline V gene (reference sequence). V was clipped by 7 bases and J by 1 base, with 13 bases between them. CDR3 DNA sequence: TGTGCCAGCACCCCGAGAGGGGTGAACACCGGGGAGCTGTTTTTT. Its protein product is CASTPRGVNTGELFF.

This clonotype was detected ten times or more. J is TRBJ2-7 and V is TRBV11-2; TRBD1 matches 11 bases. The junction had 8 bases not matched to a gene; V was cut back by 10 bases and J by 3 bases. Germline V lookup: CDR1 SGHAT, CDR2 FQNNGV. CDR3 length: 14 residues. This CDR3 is CATAWDRGNYEQYV. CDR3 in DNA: TGTGCCACCGCCTGGGACAGGGGGAACTACGAGCAGTACGTC.

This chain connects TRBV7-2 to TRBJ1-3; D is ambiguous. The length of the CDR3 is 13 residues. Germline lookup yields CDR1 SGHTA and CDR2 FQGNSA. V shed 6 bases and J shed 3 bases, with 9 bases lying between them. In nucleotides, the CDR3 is TGTGCCAGCAGGTACAGTGGTGGAAACACCATATATTTT. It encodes CASRYSGGNTIYF. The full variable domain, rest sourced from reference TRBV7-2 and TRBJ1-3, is GAGVSQSPSNKVTEKGKDVELRCDPISGHTALYWYRQSLGQGLEFLIYFQGNSAPDKSGLPSDRFSAERTGGSVSTLTIQRTQQEDSAVYLCASRYSGGNTIYFGEGSWLTVV.

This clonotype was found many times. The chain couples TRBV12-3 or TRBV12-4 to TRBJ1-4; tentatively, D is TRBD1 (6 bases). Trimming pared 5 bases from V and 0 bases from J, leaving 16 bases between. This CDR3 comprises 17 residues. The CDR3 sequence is CASSPGYRAATNEKLFF. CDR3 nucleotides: TGTGCCAGCAGTCCGGGATACAGGGCAGCAACTAATGAAAAACTGTTTTTT.

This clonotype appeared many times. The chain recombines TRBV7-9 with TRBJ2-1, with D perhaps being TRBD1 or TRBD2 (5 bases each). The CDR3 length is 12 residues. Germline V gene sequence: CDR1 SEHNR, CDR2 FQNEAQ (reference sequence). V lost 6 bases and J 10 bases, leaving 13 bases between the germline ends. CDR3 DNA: TGTGCCAGCAGGAGGGGTGGGGGAGAGCAGTTCTTC. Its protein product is CASRRGGGEQFF.

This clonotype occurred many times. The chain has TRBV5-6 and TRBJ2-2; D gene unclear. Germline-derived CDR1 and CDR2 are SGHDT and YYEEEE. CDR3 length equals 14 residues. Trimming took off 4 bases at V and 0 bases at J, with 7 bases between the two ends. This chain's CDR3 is CASSRISNTGELFF. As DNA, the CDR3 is TGTGCCAGCAGCCGGATATCGAACACCGGGGAGCTGTTTTTT.

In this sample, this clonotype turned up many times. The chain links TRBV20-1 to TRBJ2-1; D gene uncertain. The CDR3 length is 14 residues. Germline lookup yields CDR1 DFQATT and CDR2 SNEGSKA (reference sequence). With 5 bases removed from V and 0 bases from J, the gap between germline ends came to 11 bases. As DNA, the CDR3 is TGCAGTGCTGGCTACGGTGACTCCTACAATGAGCAGTTCTTC. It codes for CSAGYGDSYNEQFF.